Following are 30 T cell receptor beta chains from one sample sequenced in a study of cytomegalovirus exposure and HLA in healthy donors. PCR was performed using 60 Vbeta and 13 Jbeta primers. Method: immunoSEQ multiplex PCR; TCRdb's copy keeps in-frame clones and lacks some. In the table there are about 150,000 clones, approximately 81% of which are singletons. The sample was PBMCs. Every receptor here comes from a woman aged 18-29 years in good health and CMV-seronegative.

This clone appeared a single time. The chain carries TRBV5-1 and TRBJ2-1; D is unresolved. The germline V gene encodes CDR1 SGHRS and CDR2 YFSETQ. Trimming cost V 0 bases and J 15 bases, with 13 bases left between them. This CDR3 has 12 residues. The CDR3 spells CASSLDLLDAFF. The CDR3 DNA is TGCGCCAGCAGCTTGGACCTACTTGATGCGTTCTTC.

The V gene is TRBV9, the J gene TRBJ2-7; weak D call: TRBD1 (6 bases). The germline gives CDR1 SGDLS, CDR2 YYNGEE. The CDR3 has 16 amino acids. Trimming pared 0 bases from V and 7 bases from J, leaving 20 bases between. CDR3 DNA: TGTGCCAGCAGCGTAGACTCAAGGGTCAGGGGTCAGGAGCAGTACTTC. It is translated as CASSVDSRVRGQEQYF.

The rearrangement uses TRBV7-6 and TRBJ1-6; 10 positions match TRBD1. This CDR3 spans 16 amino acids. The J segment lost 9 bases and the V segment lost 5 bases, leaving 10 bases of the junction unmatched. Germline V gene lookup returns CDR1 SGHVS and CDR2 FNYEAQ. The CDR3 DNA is TGTGCCAGCAGCCCTAGCGGACAGGGGGGGGCTTCACCCCTCCACTTT. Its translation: CASSPSGQGGASPLHF.

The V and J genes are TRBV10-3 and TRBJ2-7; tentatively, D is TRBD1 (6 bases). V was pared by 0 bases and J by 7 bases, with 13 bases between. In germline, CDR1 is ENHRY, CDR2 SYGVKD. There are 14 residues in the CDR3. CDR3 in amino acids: CAISESTGLSEQYF. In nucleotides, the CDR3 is TGTGCCATCAGTGAGTCCACAGGGTTAAGTGAGCAGTACTTC.

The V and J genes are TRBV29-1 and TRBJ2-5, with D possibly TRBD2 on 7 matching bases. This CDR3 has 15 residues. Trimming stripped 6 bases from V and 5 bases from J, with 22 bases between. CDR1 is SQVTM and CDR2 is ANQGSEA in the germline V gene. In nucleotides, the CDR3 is TGCAGCGTCCCAAAGGGGGGGGGCCTAACGGAGACCCAGTACTTC. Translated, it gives CSVPKGGGLTETQYF.

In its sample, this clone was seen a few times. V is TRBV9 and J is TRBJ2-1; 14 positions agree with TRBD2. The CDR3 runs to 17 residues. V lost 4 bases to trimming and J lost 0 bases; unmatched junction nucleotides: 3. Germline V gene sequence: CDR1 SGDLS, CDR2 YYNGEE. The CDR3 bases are TGTGCCAGCAGCTCAGGGACTAGCGGGGGCTCCTACAATGAGCAGTTCTTC. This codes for CASSSGTSGGSYNEQFF.

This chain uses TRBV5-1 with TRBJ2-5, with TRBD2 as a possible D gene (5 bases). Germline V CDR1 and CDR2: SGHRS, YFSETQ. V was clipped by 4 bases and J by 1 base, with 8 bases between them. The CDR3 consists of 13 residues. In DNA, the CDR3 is TGCGCCAGCAGCGAGGGTCTCCAAGAGACCCAGTACTTC. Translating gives CASSEGLQETQYF.

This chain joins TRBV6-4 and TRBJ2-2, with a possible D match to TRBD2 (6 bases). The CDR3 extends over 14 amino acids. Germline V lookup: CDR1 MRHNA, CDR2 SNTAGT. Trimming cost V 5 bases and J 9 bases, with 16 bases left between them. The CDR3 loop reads CASSSGTPSRELFF. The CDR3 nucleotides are TGTGCCAGCAGTTCCGGGACTCCCTCTCGGGAGCTGTTTTTT.

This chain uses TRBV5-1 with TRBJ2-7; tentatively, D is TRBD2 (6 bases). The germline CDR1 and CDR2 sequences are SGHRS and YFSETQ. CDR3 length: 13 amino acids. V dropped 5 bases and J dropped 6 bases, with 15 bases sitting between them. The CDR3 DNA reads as TGCGCCAGCAGGGGGGGAGCATCCATCGAGCAGTACTTC. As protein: CASRGGASIEQYF.

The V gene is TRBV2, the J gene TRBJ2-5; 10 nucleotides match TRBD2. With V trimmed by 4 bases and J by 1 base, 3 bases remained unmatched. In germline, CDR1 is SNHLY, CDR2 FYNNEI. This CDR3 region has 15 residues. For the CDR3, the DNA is TGTGCCAGCAGTGTTGAGCGGGGGGGCCAAGAGACCCAGTACTTC. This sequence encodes CASSVERGGQETQYF. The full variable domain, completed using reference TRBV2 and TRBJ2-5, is EPEVTQTPSHQVTQMGQEVILRCVPISNHLYFYWYRQILGQKVEFLVSFYNNEISEKSEIFDDQFSVERPDGSNFTLKIRSTKLEDSAMYFCASSVERGGQETQYFGPGTRLLVL.

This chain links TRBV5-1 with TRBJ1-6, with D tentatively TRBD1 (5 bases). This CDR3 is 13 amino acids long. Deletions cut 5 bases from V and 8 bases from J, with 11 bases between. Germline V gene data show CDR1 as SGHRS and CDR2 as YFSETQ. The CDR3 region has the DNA TGCGCCAGCAGGAGACAGCCCTATTCACCCCTCCACTTT. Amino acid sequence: CASRRQPYSPLHF. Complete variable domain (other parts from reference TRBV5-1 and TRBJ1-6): KAGVTQTPRYLIKTRGQQVTLSCSPISGHRSVSWYQQTPGQGLQFLFEYFSETQRNKGNFPGRFSGRQFSNSRSEMNVSTLELGDSALYLCASRRQPYSPLHFGNGTRLTVT.

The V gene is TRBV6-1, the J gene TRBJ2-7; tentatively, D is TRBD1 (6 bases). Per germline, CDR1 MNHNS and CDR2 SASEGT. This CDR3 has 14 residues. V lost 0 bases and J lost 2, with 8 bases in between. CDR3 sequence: CASSEAGATYEQYF. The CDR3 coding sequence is TGTGCCAGCAGTGAAGCGGGGGCCACCTACGAGCAGTACTTC.

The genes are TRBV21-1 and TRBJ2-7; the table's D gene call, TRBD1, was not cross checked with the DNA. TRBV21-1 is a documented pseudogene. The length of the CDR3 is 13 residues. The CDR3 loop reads CASSKKGVYEQYF. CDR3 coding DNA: TGTGCCAGCAGCAAGAAAGGGGTGTACGAGCAGTACTTC.

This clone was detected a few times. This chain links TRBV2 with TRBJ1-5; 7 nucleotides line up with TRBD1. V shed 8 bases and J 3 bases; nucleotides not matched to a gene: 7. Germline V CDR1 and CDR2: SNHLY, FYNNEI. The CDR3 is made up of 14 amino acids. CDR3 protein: CASDRARHNQPQHF. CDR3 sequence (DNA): TGTGCCAGCGACAGGGCCAGGCACAATCAGCCCCAGCATTTT.

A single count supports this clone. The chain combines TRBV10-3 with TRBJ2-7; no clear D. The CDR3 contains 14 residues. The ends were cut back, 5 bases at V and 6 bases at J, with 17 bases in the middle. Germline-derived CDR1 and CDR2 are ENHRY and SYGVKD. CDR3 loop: CAISFEESSIEQYF. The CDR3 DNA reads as TGTGCCATCAGTTTTGAGGAGTCGTCAATCGAGCAGTACTTC.

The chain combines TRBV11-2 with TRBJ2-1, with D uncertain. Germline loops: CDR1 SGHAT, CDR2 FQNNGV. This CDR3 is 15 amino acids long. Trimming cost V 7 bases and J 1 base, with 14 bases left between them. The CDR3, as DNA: TGTGCCAGCACCCTCGGAACTATGTCCTACAATGAGCAGTTCTTC. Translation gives CASTLGTMSYNEQFF. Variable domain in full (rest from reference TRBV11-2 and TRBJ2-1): EAGVAQSPRYKIIEKRQSVAFWCNPISGHATLYWYQQILGQGPKLLIQFQNNGVVDDSQLPKDRFSAERLKGVDSTLKIQPAKLEDSAVYLCASTLGTMSYNEQFFGPGTRLTVL.

CDR3 nucleotide sequence: TGTGCCAGCAGTTACGACGGGACAGGTTATTCCTACGAGCAGTACTTC. Residues: CASSYDGTGYSYEQYF. The rearrangement joins TRBV6-5 to TRBJ2-5; 8 bases map to TRBD1. The DNA end favors TRBJ2-7, so the J call may be wrong. CDR1 and CDR2 from the germline V gene are MNHEY and SVGAGI. The CDR3 covers 16 residues.

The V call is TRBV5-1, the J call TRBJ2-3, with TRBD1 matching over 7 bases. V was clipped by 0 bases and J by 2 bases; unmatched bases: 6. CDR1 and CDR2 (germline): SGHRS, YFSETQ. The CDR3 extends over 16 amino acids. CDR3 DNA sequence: TGCGCCAGCAGCTTGGACGACAGGGTCCTCACAGATACGCAGTATTTT. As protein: CASSLDDRVLTDTQYF.

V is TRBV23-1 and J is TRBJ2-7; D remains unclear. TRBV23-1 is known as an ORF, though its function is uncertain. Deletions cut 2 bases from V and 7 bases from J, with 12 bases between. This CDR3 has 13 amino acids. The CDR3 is CASSQMHIQEQYF. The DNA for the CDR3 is TGCGCCAGCAGTCAAATGCACATTCAGGAGCAGTACTTC.

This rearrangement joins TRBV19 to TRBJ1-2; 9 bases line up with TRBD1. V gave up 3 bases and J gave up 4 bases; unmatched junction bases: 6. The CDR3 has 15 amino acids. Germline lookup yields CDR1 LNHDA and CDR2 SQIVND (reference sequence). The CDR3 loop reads CASSINRGHAYGYTF. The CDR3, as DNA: TGTGCCAGTAGTATCAACAGGGGGCACGCCTATGGCTACACCTTC. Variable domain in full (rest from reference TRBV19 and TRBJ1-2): DGGITQSPKYLFRKEGQNVTLSCEQNLNHDAMYWYRQDPGQGLRLIYYSQIVNDFQKGDIAEGYSVSREKKESFPLTVTSAQKNPTAFYLCASSINRGHAYGYTFGSGTRLTVV.

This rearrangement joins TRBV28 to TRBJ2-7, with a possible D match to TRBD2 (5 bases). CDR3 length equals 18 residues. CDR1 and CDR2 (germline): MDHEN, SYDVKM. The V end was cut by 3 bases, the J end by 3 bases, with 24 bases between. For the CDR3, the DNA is TGTGCCAGCAGTTTCATCGACTATCCTCCCAAAAACCACTACGAGCAGTACTTC. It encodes CASSFIDYPPKNHYEQYF.

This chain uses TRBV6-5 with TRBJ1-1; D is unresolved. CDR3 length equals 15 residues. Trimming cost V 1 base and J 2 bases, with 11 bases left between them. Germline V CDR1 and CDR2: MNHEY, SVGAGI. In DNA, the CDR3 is TGTGCCAGCAGTTACTTAAAAGTTCTAAACACTGAAGCTTTCTTT. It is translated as CASSYLKVLNTEAFF.

The CDR3, as DNA: TGTGCCAGCAGCCGCCCGACTAGCGGGAGGATCTACGAGCAGTACTTC. Protein product: CASSRPTSGRIYEQYF. V usage is TRBV27 and J usage is TRBJ2-7, with 13 bases lining up with TRBD2. This CDR3 region has 16 residues. Trimming took 6 bases from V and 3 from J; bases not matched to a gene: 8. The V gene's germline CDR1 is MNHEY and CDR2 SMNVEV (reference sequence).

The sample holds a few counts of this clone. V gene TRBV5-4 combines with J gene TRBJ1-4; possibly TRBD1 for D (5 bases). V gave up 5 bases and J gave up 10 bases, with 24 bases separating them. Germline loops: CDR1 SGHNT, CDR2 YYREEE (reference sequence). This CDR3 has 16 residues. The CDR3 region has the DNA TGTGCCAGCAGTCAAGGAGGAGGGGAGGAAGGATCAAAACTGTTTTTT. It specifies CASSQGGGEEGSKLFF. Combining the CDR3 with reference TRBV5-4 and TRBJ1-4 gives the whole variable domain ETGVTQSPTHLIKTRGQQVTLRCSSQSGHNTVSWYQQALGQGPQFIFQYYREEENGRGNFPPRFSGLQFPNYSSELNVNALELDDSALYLCASSQGGGEEGSKLFFGSGTQLSVL.

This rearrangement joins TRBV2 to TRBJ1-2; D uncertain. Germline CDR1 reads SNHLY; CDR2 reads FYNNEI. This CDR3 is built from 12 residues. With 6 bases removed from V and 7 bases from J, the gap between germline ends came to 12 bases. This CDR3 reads CASSRLLRGYTF. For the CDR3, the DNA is TGTGCCAGCAGCCGATTACTCCGTGGCTACACCTTC.

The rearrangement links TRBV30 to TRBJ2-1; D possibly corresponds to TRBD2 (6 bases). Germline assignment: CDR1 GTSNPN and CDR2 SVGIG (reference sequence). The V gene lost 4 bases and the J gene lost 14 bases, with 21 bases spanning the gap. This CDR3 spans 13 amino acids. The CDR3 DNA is TGTGCCTGGACCTCGGGCCTTTCCGGGAGTAAGTTCTTC. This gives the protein CAWTSGLSGSKFF. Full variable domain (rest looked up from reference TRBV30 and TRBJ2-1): SQTIHQWPATLVQPVGSPLSLECTVEGTSNPNLYWYRQAAGRGLQLLFYSVGIGQISSEVPQNLSASRPQDRQFILSSKKLLLSDSGFYLCAWTSGLSGSKFFGPGTRLTVL.

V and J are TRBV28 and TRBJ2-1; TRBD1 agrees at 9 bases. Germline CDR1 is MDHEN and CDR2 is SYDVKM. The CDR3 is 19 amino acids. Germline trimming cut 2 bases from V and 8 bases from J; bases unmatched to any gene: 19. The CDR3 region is CASSLRSIAGTGTTDEQFF. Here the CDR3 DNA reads TGTGCCAGCAGTTTACGGTCGATCGCCGGGACAGGGACTACGGATGAGCAGTTCTTC.

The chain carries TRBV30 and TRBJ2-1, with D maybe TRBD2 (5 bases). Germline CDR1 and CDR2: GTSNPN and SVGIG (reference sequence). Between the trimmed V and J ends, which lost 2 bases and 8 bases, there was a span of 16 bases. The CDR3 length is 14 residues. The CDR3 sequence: CAWSPTHLSDEQFF. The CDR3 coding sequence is TGTGCCTGGAGTCCCACCCACCTTAGCGATGAGCAGTTCTTC.

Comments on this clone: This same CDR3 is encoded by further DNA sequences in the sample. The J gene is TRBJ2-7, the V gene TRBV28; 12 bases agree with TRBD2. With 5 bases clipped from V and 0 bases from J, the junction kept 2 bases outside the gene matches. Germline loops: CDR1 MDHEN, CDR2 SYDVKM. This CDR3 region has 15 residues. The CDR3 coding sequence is TGTGCCAGCAGTCTGGGACTAGCGGGCTCCTACGAGCAGTACTTC. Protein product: CASSLGLAGSYEQYF.

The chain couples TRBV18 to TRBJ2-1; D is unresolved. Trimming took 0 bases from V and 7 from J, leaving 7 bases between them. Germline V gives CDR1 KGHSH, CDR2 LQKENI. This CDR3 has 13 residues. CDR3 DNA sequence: TGTGCCAGCTCACCACCTACCGGTAATGAGCAGTTCTTC. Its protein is CASSPPTGNEQFF.